These T cell receptor beta chains were read from a single sample in a study of CD4 T cells in relation to SARS-CoV-2 and coronaviruses. The data were produced by immunoSEQ multiplex PCR, yet TCRdb's version contains in-frame clones alone and is incomplete. The sample yields more than 55,000 clones, about nine tenths seen once. The sample taken for sequencing was memory CD4+ T cells from PBMCs. These receptors came from a human donor in good health. The CDR3 runs from the conserved cysteine through the conserved F or W. D genes are given only for firm matches. Size is omitted from some rows. Given values are once, few, many or a class for expanded clones.

TRBV28,TRBD1,.,TRBJ1-4,15,CASTPRGQGVEKLFF,TGTGCCAGCACCCCCCGTGGACAGGGGGTCGAAAAACTGTTTTTT
TRBV3-1/TRBV3-2,.,.,TRBJ2-7,11,CASSLHYEQYF,TGTGCCAGCAGTCTCCACTACGAGCAGTACTTC
TRBV18,TRBD1,.,TRBJ1-1,16,CASSPHPGTANTEAFF,TGTGCCAGCTCACCTCACCCCGGGACAGCCAACACTGAAGCTTTCTTT
TRBV2,TRBD2,few,TRBJ2-1,16,CASSDFGLAGVSEQFF,TGTGCCAGCAGTGATTTTGGACTAGCGGGGGTTAGTGAGCAGTTCTTC
TRBV7-9,TRBD2,.,TRBJ2-2,15,CASSLAGVMAGELFF,TGTGCCAGCAGCTTGGCGGGAGTAATGGCCGGGGAGCTGTTTTTT
TRBV4-2,.,.,TRBJ2-2,16,CASSQEASVNTGELFF,TGTGCCAGCAGCCAAGAAGCCAGCGTGAACACCGGGGAGCTGTTTTTT
TRBV5-1,TRBD1,.,TRBJ2-3,17,CASSLPGTGLATDTQYF,TGCGCCAGCAGCTTACCCGGGACAGGGCTTGCCACAGATACGCAGTATTTT
TRBV6-1,.,.,TRBJ2-3,15,CASSLAGYRTDTQYF,TGTGCCAGCAGTTTGGCGGGCTATCGCACAGATACGCAGTATTTT
TRBV7-3,.,.,TRBJ2-3,12,CASSFSSDTQYF,TGTGCCAGCAGCTTTTCTTCAGATACGCAGTATTTT
TRBV28,TRBD2,.,TRBJ2-7,15,CASIAASGGSYEQYF,TGTGCCAGCATAGCCGCTAGCGGGGGTTCCTACGAGCAGTACTTC
TRBV30,.,.,TRBJ2-1,17,CAWSSRPLARSYNEQFF,TGTGCCTGGAGTTCTAGACCTCTAGCGCGCTCCTACAATGAGCAGTTCTTC
TRBV7-2,.,few,TRBJ2-2,14,CASSFDTGNGELFF,TGTGCCAGCAGCTTCGATACAGGGAACGGGGAGCTGTTTTTT
TRBV28,.,.,TRBJ1-4,16,CASSLGPGSTNEKLFF,TGTGCCAGCAGTTTAGGCCCAGGTTCAACTAATGAAAAACTGTTTTTT
TRBV20-1,TRBD1,once,TRBJ1-5,15,CSASWTGVINQPQHF,TGCAGTGCTAGTTGGACAGGGGTGATCAATCAGCCCCAGCATTTT
TRBV7-8,.,.,TRBJ1-4,15,CASSSAGARDEKLFF,TGTGCCAGCAGCTCGGCAGGGGCGAGGGATGAAAAACTGTTTTTT
TRBV18,.,once,TRBJ1-1,14,CASSATDKNTEAFF,TGTGCCAGCTCAGCAACAGACAAGAACACTGAAGCTTTCTTT
TRBV24-1,.,.,TRBJ1-1,13,CATSAPTGSEAFF,TGTGCCACCAGTGCCCCGACAGGTTCTGAAGCTTTCTTT
TRBV4-1,.,.,TRBJ1-1,16,CASSQDTFRPNTEAFF,TGCGCCAGCAGCCAAGACACCTTCAGACCGAACACTGAAGCTTTCTTT
TRBV6-5,TRBD1,.,TRBJ1-1,13,CASIDRGRTEAFF,TGTGCCAGCATCGACAGGGGACGCACTGAAGCTTTCTTT
TRBV27,TRBD1,.,TRBJ1-4,15,CASRAGGMAGEKLFF,TGTGCCAGCCGGGCAGGGGGGATGGCCGGAGAAAAACTGTTTTTT
TRBV5-1,TRBD1,.,TRBJ2-7,16,CASSQGARGRGDEQYF,TGCGCCAGCAGCCAGGGGGCGCGTGGAAGGGGGGACGAGCAGTACTTC
TRBV29-1,TRBD1,.,TRBJ2-7,13,CSVSSTGVDEQYF,TGCAGCGTGTCTTCGACAGGGGTCGACGAGCAGTACTTC
TRBV6-1,TRBD2,.,TRBJ2-3,17,CASSETLAGGSADTQYF,TGTGCCAGCAGTGAGACGCTAGCGGGAGGGTCCGCAGATACGCAGTATTTT
TRBV5-1,TRBD1,.,TRBJ1-2,15,CASSLDPGTVYGYTF,TGCGCCAGCAGCCTGGATCCCGGGACAGTCTATGGCTACACCTTC
TRBV6-4,TRBD2,.,TRBJ2-5,17,CASLQLGREGEGETQYF,TGTGCCAGTCTCCAACTTGGGCGGGAGGGCGAGGGAGAGACCCAGTACTTC
TRBV7-9,.,few,TRBJ1-2,15,CASSLEQPKQLGYTF,TGTGCCAGCAGCTTAGAACAGCCCAAGCAACTCGGCTACACCTTC
TRBV11-2,TRBD1,.,TRBJ1-2,13,CASSLSGGNGYTF,TGTGCCAGCAGCCTCTCAGGGGGCAATGGCTACACCTTC
TRBV7-9,TRBD1,.,TRBJ1-1,14,CASRPDRVGPEAFF,TGTGCCAGCAGACCCGACAGGGTCGGTCCTGAAGCTTTCTTT
TRBV10-3,TRBD2,.,TRBJ2-1,18,CAISRGTSGPSSYNEQFF,TGTGCCATCAGTCGAGGGACTAGCGGGCCGAGCTCCTACAATGAGCAGTTCTTC
TRBV27,TRBD1,.,TRBJ2-5,16,CASRDRGGQGRETQYF,TGTGCCAGCAGGGATAGAGGGGGACAGGGACGAGAGACCCAGTACTTC
TRBV5-1,.,.,TRBJ1-4,19,CASSPGVTAHPTANEKLFF,TGCGCCAGCAGCCCCGGGGTTACAGCACATCCGACGGCTAATGAAAAACTGTTTTTT
TRBV11-2,TRBD1,.,TRBJ1-1,15,CASSPRGRLTTEAFF,TGTGCCAGCAGCCCCAGGGGGCGGCTTACCACTGAAGCTTTCTTT
TRBV28,.,.,TRBJ1-1,14,CASMLAQGRTEAFF,TGTGCCAGCATGCTGGCGCAGGGTCGGACTGAAGCTTTCTTT
TRBV19,TRBD2,.,TRBJ2-7,15,CASSGLAGGTAEQYF,TGTGCCAGTTCTGGACTAGCGGGAGGTACGGCCGAGCAGTACTTC
TRBV24-1,.,once,TRBJ2-5,15,CATSDPSSAQETQYF,TGTGCCACCAGTGATCCCTCTAGCGCGCAAGAGACCCAGTACTTC
TRBV30,.,once,TRBJ2-2,12,CAWSRGTGELFF,TGTGCCTGGAGCAGGGGAACCGGGGAGCTGTTTTTT
TRBV2,TRBD1,.,TRBJ2-2,13,CASRRTGSGELFF,TGTGCCAGCAGACGGACAGGGTCCGGGGAGCTGTTTTTT
TRBV4-2,TRBD2,.,TRBJ2-3,18,CASSQGGSGSTGTDTQYF,TGTGCCAGCTCTCAAGGGGGTAGCGGGAGTACTGGCACAGATACGCAGTATTTT